This T cell receptor (gamma chain) was sequenced during a study of intestinal T cells in coeliac disease (dated by TCRdb to 2018 to 2020). A note on the overall study: In the TRG cohort, coeliac patients were much younger than controls, with a mean age of about 17 years compared with 45 to 70 years. Duodenal biopsies from around 36 coeliac disease patients and 20 to 25 non-coeliac controls were included in a second, larger TCR-gamma (TRG) cohort. The TCR-delta (TRD) cohort comprised duodenal biopsies from 11 coeliac disease patients and 11 non-coeliac controls. General study outcomes and caveats: All 20 or so biopsies in training were correctly classified by TRD kmer-based clustering, and a leave-one-out accuracy of about 90% was reported. Of around 54 biopsies, approximately 51 (about 94%) were correctly classified by TRG clustering, and a leave-one-out accuracy of approximately 87% was reported. FFPE-derived DNA was found to be relatively degraded, and loss of a proportion of TCR sequences in each sample was likely caused by this degradation. The coeliac group and the control group were significantly different in age, but an analysis split by age did not give significant classification. It was not possible to tell repeated CDR3 amino acid sequences apart from PCR duplicates.

A remark on this clone: The specificity of this receptor is unknown. Within one base of it there is no much larger clone, and no base qualities were kept.

V is cut back by 8 bases and J by 6 bases, with 2 bases in the junction unmatched. CDR3 length: 10 amino acids, cysteine to phenylalanine. Here the CDR3 DNA is all that survives: 30 bases in frame from base 1. Genomic DNA was extracted with the QIAamp DNA FFPE tissue kit from ten 5-um FFPE scrolls per case. To test whether coeliac disease can be classified from the TCR repertoire, the study used fully anonymised formalin-fixed paraffin-embedded duodenal biopsies that were not needed for diagnosis. The protocol used for the library was multiplex PCR. Sequenced using an Ion Torrent PGM. The LymphoTrack kit, which has primers carrying Illumina adapters, was used to amplify TRG repertoires from around 200 ng of biopsy DNA. TRG amplicons were cleaned up with AMPure XP beads, measured on a 2100 Bioanalyzer, and combined in equimolar amounts. TRG libraries were sequenced on an Ion PGM instrument. Turning to the authors' computational methods: Using FastX, any read was removed if more than 10% of its nucleotides had quality scores below the third quartile calculated per patient. Alignment of reads was performed with IMGT/HighV-QUEST so that V, D and J genes were assigned, CDR3 regions were identified and functionality was assessed. Sequences were converted to amino acids, and every sequence predicted to be non-functional was removed. CDR3s were split into kmers with and without positional annotation, PCA was performed on kmer frequencies, and samples were clustered using all 1023 combinations of PCs 1-10. Leave-one-out cross-validation was used to validate the classification, with parameters re-optimised on the remaining samples in each round. Shannon diversity was calculated using the vegan R package from repeated random subsamples equal to the lowest read count. TCRdb called clones afresh from the public reads with CATT; identical DNA rows were later merged. In this record, the V and J calls reflect TCRdb's handling and not the investigators' own analysis. This sample holds 450 to 550 gamma-chain clones; 50% were observed only once. Of the sample, roughly 19% is held by the ten largest clones.

Sample: a duodenal biopsy. The sequence was collected from a human donor with celiac disease. The chain is encoded by TRGV10 joined to TRGJ1 or TRGJ2. TRGV10 is placed among ORFs of uncertain function. The sequence in DNA is TGTGCTGCGTGGGCTTATAAGAAACTCTTT. It encodes CAAWAYKKLF.